Listed below are T cell receptor beta chains from one sample, sequenced in a study of Ad26.COV2.S vaccination and SARS-CoV-2 variants. Data came from immunoSEQ multiplex PCR; TCRdb stores just in-frame clones and leaves some out. The data show some 390,000 clones, about 85% seen once. This specimen was peripheral blood, taken in a trial of Ad26.COV2.S vaccine versus placebo. The receptors derive from a person between 18 and 59 years old who received the Ad26.COV2.S COVID-19 vaccine or a placebo. Both conserved end residues are part of each CDR3. A D gene is named only where the DNA matches it firmly. Not every row has a clone size; where given, it reads once, few, many or a size class.

CDR3aa,CDR3nt,abundance,v_gene,j_gene,d_gene
CASSRNELKGGTEAFF,TGTGCCAGCTCACGGAACGAACTTAAAGGAGGGACTGAAGCTTTCTTT,NA,TRBV18,TRBJ1-1,NA
CSASRGRNRGLGYTF,TGCAGTGCTAGTCGGGGACGGAACAGGGGGCTTGGCTACACCTTC,NA,TRBV20-1,TRBJ1-2,TRBD1
CASSYPPPAYEQYF,TGTGCCAGCAGTTACCCTCCTCCAGCATACGAGCAGTACTTC,NA,TRBV6-2/TRBV6-3,TRBJ2-7,NA
CASSPIGAKELFF,TGCGCCAGCAGCCCTATAGGAGCGAAGGAGCTGTTTTTT,few,TRBV4-1,TRBJ2-2,NA
CASSYEVLMQGGSYEQYF,TGTGCCAGCAGTTACGAAGTCCTAATGCAGGGGGGCTCCTACGAGCAGTACTTC,NA,TRBV6-2/TRBV6-3,TRBJ2-7,NA
CASSLRGNEQYF,TGTGCCAGCAGTCTGAGGGGGAATGAGCAGTACTTC,few,TRBV27,TRBJ2-7,NA
CASSLDGPKGGSPLHF,TGCGCCAGCAGCTTGGACGGACCCAAGGGTGGTTCACCCCTCCACTTT,once,TRBV5-1,TRBJ1-6,NA
CASSQEVAGLYEQYF,TGTGCCAGCAGCCAAGAAGTTGCGGGATTATACGAGCAGTACTTC,NA,TRBV3-1/TRBV3-2,TRBJ2-7,NA
CASSQGLSSGGEQYF,TGTGCCAGCAGCCAAGGTCTCTCTAGCGGGGGCGAGCAGTACTTC,NA,TRBV3-1/TRBV3-2,TRBJ2-7,TRBD2
CASSRTRSEPYEQYF,TGTGCCAGTAGTAGGACACGGAGTGAGCCCTACGAGCAGTACTTC,NA,TRBV19,TRBJ2-7,NA
CATSREGGLAVLDEQYF,TGTGCCACCAGCAGAGAAGGTGGGCTAGCGGTTTTGGACGAGCAGTACTTC,NA,TRBV15,TRBJ2-7,TRBD2
CASSLMTTGGGTEAFF,TGTGCCAGCAGCTTAATGACGACAGGGGGGGGCACTGAAGCTTTCTTT,NA,TRBV7-8,TRBJ1-1,TRBD1
CASSGTSPGEKLFF,TGTGCCAGCAGCGGGACATCACCGGGGGAAAAACTGTTTTTT,NA,TRBV2,TRBJ1-4,NA
CASSQGGRSTDTIYF,TGTGCCAGCAGCCAAGGTGGACGCTCTACGGACACCATATATTTT,NA,TRBV3-1/TRBV3-2,TRBJ1-3,NA
CASSTGLAGGYEQYF,TGTGCCAGCAGCACAGGACTAGCGGGGGGCTACGAGCAGTACTTC,NA,TRBV5-6,TRBJ2-7,TRBD2
CASSLGGGDRGNEQFF,TGTGCCAGCAGCTTGGGGGGTGGGGACAGGGGCAATGAGCAGTTCTTC,NA,TRBV5-4,TRBJ2-1,TRBD1
CSVEEGQRLSGANVLTF,TGCAGCGTTGAAGAAGGACAGAGACTCTCTGGGGCCAACGTCCTGACTTTC,NA,TRBV29-1,TRBJ2-6,NA
CASSPSAVQETQYF,TGTGCCAGCAGCCCCAGCGCGGTCCAAGAGACCCAGTACTTC,once,TRBV5-5,TRBJ2-5,NA
CASSLESPGGETQYF,TGCGCCAGCAGCTTGGAGTCTCCCGGTGGGGAGACCCAGTACTTC,NA,TRBV5-1,TRBJ2-5,NA
CASSLYVEAFF,TGTGCCAGCAGCTTATATGTTGAAGCTTTCTTT,NA,TRBV7-9,TRBJ1-1,NA
CASSPTGQLTGPGGYTF,TGCGCCAGCAGCCCTACGGGACAGCTGACGGGACCTGGAGGCTACACCTTC,NA,TRBV4-1,TRBJ1-2,TRBD1
CASSQVPQTIQGLHEQYF,TGCGCCAGCAGCCAAGTTCCTCAGACGATACAGGGGCTCCACGAGCAGTACTTC,NA,TRBV4-1,TRBJ2-7,TRBD1
CASSDPGNIFYEQYF,TGTGCCAGCAGTGACCCTGGGAATATCTTCTACGAGCAGTACTTC,NA,TRBV6-1,TRBJ2-7,NA
CASSANGVAQETQYF,TGTGCCAGCAGCGCCAACGGAGTAGCGCAAGAGACCCAGTACTTC,once,TRBV9,TRBJ2-5,NA
CASSSGSNQPQHF,TGTGCCAGCAGCTCAGGTAGCAATCAGCCCCAGCATTTT,NA,TRBV27,TRBJ1-5,NA
CAISDRSLRVGQASTDTQYF,TGTGCCATCAGTGATAGATCCCTACGGGTAGGACAAGCTAGCACAGATACGCAGTATTTT,NA,TRBV10-3,TRBJ2-3,NA
CATSDTGQDTGELFF,TGTGCCACCAGTGATACGGGACAGGACACCGGGGAGCTGTTTTTT,NA,TRBV24-1,TRBJ2-2,TRBD1
CASSQDFGGSNTEAFF,TGTGCCAGCAGCCAAGATTTTGGGGGCTCCAACACTGAAGCTTTCTTT,NA,TRBV3-1/TRBV3-2,TRBJ1-1,NA
CASSLFGGNQPQHF,TGTGCCAGCAGCTTGTTTGGGGGCAATCAGCCCCAGCATTTT,NA,TRBV5-5,TRBJ1-5,NA
CASSSRDSYEQYF,TGTGCCAGCTCCTCCCGGGACTCCTACGAGCAGTACTTC,NA,TRBV18,TRBJ2-7,NA
CASSSHGGEAYEQYF,TGTGCCAGCAGCTCCCATGGGGGGGAGGCCTACGAGCAGTACTTC,NA,TRBV7-9,TRBJ2-7,TRBD2
CATSRDSWTLNTEAFF,TGTGCCACCAGCAGAGACAGCTGGACCCTCAACACTGAAGCTTTCTTT,NA,TRBV15,TRBJ1-1,NA
CASSLDGQFVNEQFF,TGCGCCAGCAGCTTGGACGGACAGTTTGTCAATGAGCAGTTCTTC,NA,TRBV5-1,TRBJ2-1,NA
CASTHDADNEQFF,TGTGCCAGCACGCACGACGCAGACAATGAGCAGTTCTTC,NA,TRBV25-1,TRBJ2-1,NA
CAWSLQGGDGYTF,TGTGCCTGGAGCCTACAGGGAGGAGACGGCTACACCTTC,NA,TRBV30,TRBJ1-2,NA
CASIETRVYQETQYF,TGTGCCAGCATCGAAACTCGGGTGTACCAAGAGACCCAGTACTTC,NA,TRBV2,TRBJ2-5,NA
CASSLARGLFF,TGTGCCAGCAGCTTAGCGCGCGGGCTGTTTTTT,NA,TRBV7-9,TRBJ1-4,NA